Below are 25 T cell receptor beta chains sequenced from a single sample in a study of T cell changes during pregnancy in multiple sclerosis. Method: immunoSEQ multiplex PCR; TCRdb's copy keeps in-frame clones and lacks some. The sample carries over 25,000 clones, more than 90% recorded once. This specimen was CD4+ T cells from peripheral blood mononuclear cells, taken in the second trimester of pregnancy. The source is a female donor in good health, enrolled as a control in a pregnancy study.

The CDR3 DNA follows: TGTGCCAGCAGCTTACTGGAGACAGGGGTAGGACAGCCCCAGCATTTT. Translating gives CASSLLETGVGQPQHF. The chain uses TRBV7-2 and TRBJ1-5; the match to TRBD1 covers 8 bases. The CDR3 runs 16 residues. Per germline, CDR1 SGHTA and CDR2 FQGNSA. J gave up 7 bases and V 2 bases, and 10 bases lay outside the gene matches.

The chain combines TRBV5-6 with TRBJ1-2; 10 bases map to TRBD1. V was pared by 4 bases and J by 4 bases, with 13 bases of the junction left unmatched. CDR1 and CDR2 (germline): SGHDT, YYEEEE. This CDR3 has 17 amino acids. The CDR3 sequence: CASSPTPGQGSGYGYTF. The CDR3 DNA sequence: TGTGCCAGCAGCCCGACACCGGGACAGGGGTCGGGCTATGGCTACACCTTC. Full variable domain (outside the CDR3, taken from reference TRBV5-6 and TRBJ1-2): DAGVTQSPTHLIKTRGQQVTLRCSPKSGHDTVSWYQQALGQGPQFIFQYYEEEERQRGNFPDRFSGHQFPNYSSELNVNALLLGDSALYLCASSPTPGQGSGYGYTFGSGTRLTVV.

This chain uses TRBV7-9 with TRBJ1-5, with D unresolved. Germline loops: CDR1 SEHNR, CDR2 FQNEAQ (reference sequence). The CDR3 totals 13 residues. Trimming pared 5 bases from V and 7 bases from J, leaving 12 bases between. CDR3 DNA: TGTGCCAGCAGCCCCCAAGTTGGCCAGCCCCAGCATTTT. This encodes CASSPQVGQPQHF.

The genes are TRBV6-6 and TRBJ1-1, with 7 bases lining up with TRBD1. CDR1 is MNHNY and CDR2 is SVGAGI in the germline V gene (reference sequence). V was clipped by 6 bases and J by 2 bases; unmatched bases: 6. The CDR3 has 14 amino acids. The CDR3 coding sequence is TGTGCCAGCAGAACCGACAGGGTAAACACTGAAGCTTTCTTT. This gives the protein CASRTDRVNTEAFF.

The rearrangement joins TRBV2 to TRBJ2-2; weak D call: TRBD2 (5 bases). Germline CDR1 SNHLY, CDR2 FYNNEI. V lost 8 bases, J lost 0 bases, and 13 bases lay in between. This CDR3 spans 15 amino acids. The CDR3 sequence: CASRWGETNTGELFF. The CDR3 DNA follows: TGTGCCAGCCGGTGGGGAGAAACGAACACCGGGGAGCTGTTTTTT.

The chain links TRBV18 to TRBJ1-1; weak D call: TRBD1 (6 bases). CDR3 length equals 15 residues. In germline, CDR1 is KGHSH, CDR2 LQKENI. V lost 0 bases and J 3 bases, leaving 11 bases between the germline ends. The CDR3 protein is CASSPPAGAHTEAFF. CDR3 in DNA: TGTGCCAGCTCACCACCGGCGGGGGCCCACACTGAAGCTTTCTTT.

The chain's CDR3 is CASSGRLAGGRETQYF. The CDR3 DNA reads as TGTGCCAGCAGTGGGAGACTAGCGGGGGGCCGGGAGACCCAGTACTTC. The genes are TRBV5-4 and TRBJ2-5; TRBD2 aligns across 13 bases. V shed 5 bases, J shed 5 bases, and the junction held 9 bases outside the gene matches. Per the germline V gene, CDR1 is SGHNT and CDR2 is YYREEE (reference sequence). This CDR3 is 16 amino acids long.

The genes are TRBV27 and TRBJ2-7; 11 bases are shared with TRBD2. The V segment lost 4 bases and the J segment 2 bases; nucleotides outside the gene matches: 4. The length of the CDR3 is 15 residues. Germline loops: CDR1 MNHEY, CDR2 SMNVEV (reference sequence). The CDR3: CASSSLAGAPYEQYF. The CDR3 nucleotides read TGTGCCAGCAGTTCACTAGCGGGAGCCCCCTACGAGCAGTACTTC.

The chain links TRBV5-1 to TRBJ2-3, with 12 bases fitting TRBD2. Germline loops: CDR1 SGHRS, CDR2 YFSETQ. The CDR3 totals 16 residues. The trim removed 4 bases at V and 4 bases at J, leaving 7 bases unmatched. The CDR3 spells CASSRLAGAGADTQYF. CDR3 DNA: TGCGCCAGCAGCAGACTAGCGGGAGCGGGGGCAGATACGCAGTATTTT. Filled out from reference TRBV5-1 and TRBJ2-3, the complete variable domain reads KAGVTQTPRYLIKTRGQQVTLSCSPISGHRSVSWYQQTPGQGLQFLFEYFSETQRNKGNFPGRFSGRQFSNSRSEMNVSTLELGDSALYLCASSRLAGAGADTQYFGPGTRLTVL.

This rearrangement joins TRBV18 to TRBJ2-3; TRBD1 matches 9 bases. The CDR3 runs 19 residues. J lost 0 bases, V lost 3 bases, and 13 bases had no gene match. CDR1 is KGHSH and CDR2 is LQKENI in the germline V gene. In nucleotides, the CDR3 is TGTGCCAGCTCACCTCTCACCGGGACAGGGCCCTCTAGCACAGATACGCAGTATTTT. Translated, it gives CASSPLTGTGPSSTDTQYF.

The chain recombines TRBV6-1 with TRBJ2-1, with 16 nucleotides matching TRBD2. Trimming cost V 4 bases and J 7 bases; bases outside gene matches: 7. CDR3 length equals 17 residues. Germline lookup yields CDR1 MNHNS and CDR2 SASEGT. The CDR3 here is CASSGGLAGGPENEQFF. Written as DNA, the CDR3 is TGTGCCAGCAGTGGGGGACTAGCGGGGGGGCCGGAAAATGAGCAGTTCTTC.

The chain joins TRBV7-2 to TRBJ2-6; 8 bases map to TRBD1. From germline, CDR1 is SGHTA and CDR2 FQGNSA. The CDR3 contains 18 residues. Trimming removed 4 bases from V and 1 base from J; junction bases left unmatched: 9. The CDR3 DNA follows: TGTGCCAGCAGCTCAGGGGGGACAGGTTATTCTGGGGCCAACGTCCTGACTTTC. Translation: CASSSGGTGYSGANVLTF.

The rearrangement uses TRBV6-6 and TRBJ2-1; D might be TRBD2 (5 bases). V lost 10 bases and J lost 7, with 17 bases in between. The CDR3 loop spans 13 amino acids. Germline V CDR1 and CDR2: MNHNY, SVGAGI (reference sequence). CDR3 DNA: TGTGCCACCCGTCCGGGAACCAAAAATGAGCAGTTCTTC. Translated, it gives CATRPGTKNEQFF.

V is TRBV18 and J is TRBJ2-3; 10 positions match TRBD2. The germline V gene has CDR1 KGHSH and CDR2 LQKENI. The CDR3 consists of 16 residues. Germline trimming cut 3 bases from V and 4 bases from J; bases unmatched to any gene: 7. CDR3 sequence (DNA): TGTGCCAGCTCACCTAGCGGGGGGAGTCACGCAGATACGCAGTATTTT. Its translation is CASSPSGGSHADTQYF. The full variable domain, with the rest looked up from reference TRBV18 and TRBJ2-3, is NAGVMQNPRHLVRRRGQEARLRCSPMKGHSHVYWYRQLPEEGLKFMVYLQKENIIDESGMPKERFSAEFPKEGPSILRIQQVVRGDSAAYFCASSPSGGSHADTQYFGPGTRLTVL.

The gene calls are TRBV5-6 and TRBJ1-4, with 11 bases that match TRBD1. Germline lookup yields CDR1 SGHDT and CDR2 YYEEEE. This CDR3 region has 17 residues. V shed 3 bases and J 8 bases; nucleotides not matched to a gene: 12. CDR3 protein: CASSSGQGAFVREKLFF. In DNA, the CDR3 is TGTGCCAGCAGCTCCGGACAGGGGGCTTTCGTGAGGGAAAAACTGTTTTTT.

In this sample, this clone turned up a few times. V gene TRBV5-4 combines with J gene TRBJ1-1; TRBD1 is a possible D gene (5 bases). The V end lost 1 base, the J end lost 11 bases, and 15 bases lay between the germline ends. The CDR3 extends over 13 amino acids. Per germline, CDR1 SGHNT and CDR2 YYREEE (reference sequence). The CDR3 region is CASSLQGRDQAFF. CDR3 bases: TGTGCCAGCAGCTTGCAGGGTCGAGATCAGGCTTTCTTT.

The chain recombines TRBV10-3 with TRBJ1-2; D possibly corresponds to TRBD1 (6 bases). Trimming cost V 5 bases and J 4 bases, with 11 bases left between them. The CDR3 has 13 residues. The germline CDR1 and CDR2 sequences are ENHRY and SYGVKD. The CDR3 DNA is TGTGCCATCAGTATAACAGGGCCCTATGGCTACACCTTC. It is translated as CAISITGPYGYTF.

The gene calls are TRBV28 and TRBJ2-2; 10 bases fit TRBD1. Looked up from germline, CDR1 is MDHEN and CDR2 is SYDVKM. The V gene end was trimmed by 8 bases and the J gene end by 4 bases; junction bases not matched to a gene: 10. The CDR3 is 16 amino acids. CDR3 protein: CASRLGTGAGTGELFF. The CDR3 coding sequence is TGTGCCAGCCGTCTCGGGACAGGGGCGGGCACCGGGGAGCTGTTTTTT.

This chain joins TRBV7-2 and TRBJ2-5, with 12 bases fitting TRBD2. Germline loops: CDR1 SGHTA, CDR2 FQGNSA. The CDR3 spans 13 residues. With V trimmed by 9 bases and J by 7 bases, 6 bases remained unmatched. The CDR3: CASRTSGVWTQYF. Written as DNA, the CDR3 is TGTGCCAGTCGGACTAGCGGGGTATGGACCCAGTACTTC. The full variable domain, completed using reference TRBV7-2 and TRBJ2-5, is GAGVSQSPSNKVTEKGKDVELRCDPISGHTALYWYRQSLGQGLEFLIYFQGNSAPDKSGLPSDRFSAERTGGSVSTLTIQRTQQEDSAVYLCASRTSGVWTQYFGPGTRLLVL.

The V gene is TRBV25-1, the J gene TRBJ2-7; TRBD1 might be the D (5 bases). Trimming removed 3 bases from V and 1 base from J, with 13 bases in between. Per germline, CDR1 MGHDK and CDR2 SYGVNS. CDR3 size: 15 residues. CDR3 residues: CASSDTRQPSYEQYF. In DNA form, the CDR3 reads TGTGCCAGCAGTGACACCCGACAGCCTTCCTACGAGCAGTACTTC.

A note on this clone: Other DNA sequences from this sample encode an identical CDR3 as well. The rearrangement uses TRBV7-7 and TRBJ2-5, with TRBD1 matching 8 bases. The CDR3 runs 13 residues. V shed 1 base and J 5 bases; nucleotides not matched to a gene: 0. Germline loops: CDR1 SSHAT, CDR2 FNYEAQ (reference sequence). The CDR3 here is CASSLDRGETQYF. CDR3 nucleotides: TGTGCCAGCAGCTTAGACAGGGGGGAGACCCAGTACTTC.

The rearrangement uses TRBV18 and TRBJ2-1; a weak D match, TRBD2 (6 bases). Looked up from germline, CDR1 is KGHSH and CDR2 is LQKENI. Trimming shortened V by 6 bases and J by 1 base, and 13 bases separated the two germline ends. The CDR3 runs to 15 residues. The CDR3 region has the DNA TGTGCCAGCTCTCCATTAGCGGAATCCTACAATGAGCAGTTCTTC. It translates to CASSPLAESYNEQFF.

The chain recombines TRBV21-1 with TRBJ1-5; the table's D call of TRBD1 was not tested on the DNA. TRBV21-1 is an annotated pseudogene. The CDR3 spans 15 residues. The CDR3 is CASSLNYRANQPQHF. CDR3 bases: TGTGCCAGCAGCCTAAATTACAGGGCTAATCAGCCCCAGCATTTT.

The rearrangement links TRBV29-1 to TRBJ1-1; D unclear. V was clipped by 4 bases and J by 5 bases, with 11 bases between them. This CDR3 is built from 12 residues. Germline-derived CDR1 and CDR2 are SQVTM and ANQGSEA. Here the CDR3 reads CSVVNGPTEAFF. The CDR3 region has the DNA TGCAGCGTTGTTAACGGTCCGACTGAAGCTTTCTTT. The variable domain in full, with the rest retrieved from reference TRBV29-1 and TRBJ1-1, is SAVISQKPSRDICQRGTSLTIQCQVDSQVTMMFWYRQQPGQSLTLIATANQGSEATYESGFVIDKFPISRPNLTFSTLTVSNMSPEDSSIYLCSVVNGPTEAFFGQGTRLTVV.

In DNA, the CDR3 is TGTGCCAGCAGGACCGGGACAGACTATGGCTACACCTTC. It yields the protein CASRTGTDYGYTF. The rearrangement joins TRBV6-1 to TRBJ1-2; 7 bases are a match to TRBD1. The CDR3 extends over 13 amino acids. Germline V gene lookup returns CDR1 MNHNS and CDR2 SASEGT. V was pared by 6 bases and J by 3 bases, with 4 bases of the junction left unmatched.